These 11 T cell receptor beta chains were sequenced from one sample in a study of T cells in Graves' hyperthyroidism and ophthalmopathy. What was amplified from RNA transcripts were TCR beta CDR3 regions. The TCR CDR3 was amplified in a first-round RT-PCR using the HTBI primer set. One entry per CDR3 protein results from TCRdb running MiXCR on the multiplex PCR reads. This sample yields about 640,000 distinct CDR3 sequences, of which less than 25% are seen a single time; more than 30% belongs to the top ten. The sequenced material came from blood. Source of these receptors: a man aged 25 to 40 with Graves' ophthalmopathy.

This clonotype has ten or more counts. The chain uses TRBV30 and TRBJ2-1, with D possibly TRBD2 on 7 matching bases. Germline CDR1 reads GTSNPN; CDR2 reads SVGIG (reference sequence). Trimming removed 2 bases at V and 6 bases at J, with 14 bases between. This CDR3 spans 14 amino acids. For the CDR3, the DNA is TGTGCCTGGAGTTCGGGGGGCGCGATCAATGAGCAGTTCTTC. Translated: CAWSSGGAINEQFF. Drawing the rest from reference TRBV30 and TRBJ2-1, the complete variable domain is SQTIHQWPATLVQPVGSPLSLECTVEGTSNPNLYWYRQAAGRGLQLLFYSVGIGQISSEVPQNLSASRPQDRQFILSSKKLLLSDSGFYLCAWSSGGAINEQFFGPGTRLTVL.

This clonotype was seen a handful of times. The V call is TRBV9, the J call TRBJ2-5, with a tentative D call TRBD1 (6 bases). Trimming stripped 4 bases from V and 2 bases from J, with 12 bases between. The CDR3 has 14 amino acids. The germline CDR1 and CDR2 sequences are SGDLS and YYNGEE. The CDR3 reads CASSFEDSQETQYF. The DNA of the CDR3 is TGTGCCAGCAGCTTCGAGGACAGTCAAGAGACCCAGTACTTC.

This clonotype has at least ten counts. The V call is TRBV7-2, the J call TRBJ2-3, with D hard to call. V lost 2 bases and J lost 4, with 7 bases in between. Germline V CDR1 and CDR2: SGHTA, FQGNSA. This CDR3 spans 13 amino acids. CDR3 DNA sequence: TGTGCCAGCAGCTTAAAGTATTCAGATACGCAGTATTTT. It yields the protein CASSLKYSDTQYF. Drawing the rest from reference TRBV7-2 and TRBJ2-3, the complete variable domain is GAGVSQSPSNKVTEKGKDVELRCDPISGHTALYWYRQSLGQGLEFLIYFQGNSAPDKSGLPSDRFSAERTGGSVSTLTIQRTQQEDSAVYLCASSLKYSDTQYFGPGTRLTVL.

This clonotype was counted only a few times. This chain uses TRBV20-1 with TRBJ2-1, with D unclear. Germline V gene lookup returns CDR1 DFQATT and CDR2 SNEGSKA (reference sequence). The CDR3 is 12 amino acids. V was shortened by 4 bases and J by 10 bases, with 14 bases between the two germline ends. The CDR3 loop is CSATDGRREQFF. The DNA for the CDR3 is TGCAGTGCTACGGACGGCAGGCGGGAGCAGTTCTTC.

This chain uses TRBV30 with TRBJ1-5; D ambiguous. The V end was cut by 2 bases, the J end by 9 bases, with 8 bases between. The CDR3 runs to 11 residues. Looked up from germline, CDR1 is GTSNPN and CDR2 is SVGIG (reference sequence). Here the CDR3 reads CAWSSSGPQHF. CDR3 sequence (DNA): TGTGCCTGGAGTTCTAGTGGGCCCCAGCATTTT.

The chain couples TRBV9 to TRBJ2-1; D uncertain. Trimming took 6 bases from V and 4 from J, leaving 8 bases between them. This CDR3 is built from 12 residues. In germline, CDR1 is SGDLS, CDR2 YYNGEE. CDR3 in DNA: TGTGCCAGCACCGACGGATACAATGAGCAGTTCTTC. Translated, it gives CASTDGYNEQFF.

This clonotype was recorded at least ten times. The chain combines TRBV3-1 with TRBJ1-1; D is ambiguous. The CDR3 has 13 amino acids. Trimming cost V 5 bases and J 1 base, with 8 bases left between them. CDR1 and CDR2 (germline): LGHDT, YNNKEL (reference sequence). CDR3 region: CASSKWGNTEAFF. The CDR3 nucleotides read TGTGCCAGCAGCAAATGGGGGAACACTGAAGCTTTCTTT.

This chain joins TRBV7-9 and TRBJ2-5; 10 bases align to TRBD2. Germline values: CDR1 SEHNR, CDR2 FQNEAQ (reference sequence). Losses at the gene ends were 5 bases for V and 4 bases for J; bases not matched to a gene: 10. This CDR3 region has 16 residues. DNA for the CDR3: TGTGCCAGCAGCAAGCGGGGGGGACTTTTCCTAGAGACCCAGTACTTC. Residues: CASSKRGGLFLETQYF.

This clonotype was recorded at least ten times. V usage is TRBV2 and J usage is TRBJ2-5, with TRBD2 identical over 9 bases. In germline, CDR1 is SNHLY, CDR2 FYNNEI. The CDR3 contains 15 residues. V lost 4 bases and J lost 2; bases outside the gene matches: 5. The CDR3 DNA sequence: TGTGCCAGCAGTGGGGGAGCGGGAGGACAAGAGACCCAGTACTTC. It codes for CASSGGAGGQETQYF.

CDR3 in amino acids: CASSAVVGGNQPQHF. CDR3 sequence (DNA): TGTGCCAGCAGTGCCGTAGTAGGGGGCAATCAGCCCCAGCATTTT. The chain recombines TRBV6-1 with TRBJ1-5, with D maybe TRBD1 (5 bases). Per the germline V gene, CDR1 is MNHNS and CDR2 is SASEGT. The CDR3 has 15 amino acids. Trimming left V 4 bases short and J 2 bases short, with 12 bases between.

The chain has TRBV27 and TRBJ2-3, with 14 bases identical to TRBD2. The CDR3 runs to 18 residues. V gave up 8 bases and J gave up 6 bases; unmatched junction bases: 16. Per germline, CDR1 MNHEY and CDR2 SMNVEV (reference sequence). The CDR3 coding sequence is TGTGCCAGCCTGACCCGGGGACTAGCGGGAGTTGGGGGGGATACGCAGTATTTT. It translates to CASLTRGLAGVGGDTQYF.